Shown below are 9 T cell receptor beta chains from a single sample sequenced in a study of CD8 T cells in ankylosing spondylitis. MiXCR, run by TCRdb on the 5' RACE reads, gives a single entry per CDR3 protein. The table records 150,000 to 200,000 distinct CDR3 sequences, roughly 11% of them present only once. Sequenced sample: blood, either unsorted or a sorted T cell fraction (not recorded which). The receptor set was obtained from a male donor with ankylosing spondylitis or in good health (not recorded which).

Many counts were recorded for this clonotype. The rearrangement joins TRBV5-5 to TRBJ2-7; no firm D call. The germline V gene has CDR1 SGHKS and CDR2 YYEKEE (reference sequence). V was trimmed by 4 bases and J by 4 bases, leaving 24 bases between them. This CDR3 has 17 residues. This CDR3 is CASSVSSPRSPLYEQYF. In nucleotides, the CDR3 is TGTGCCAGCAGCGTTTCCAGCCCTCGATCACCTTTATACGAGCAGTACTTC.

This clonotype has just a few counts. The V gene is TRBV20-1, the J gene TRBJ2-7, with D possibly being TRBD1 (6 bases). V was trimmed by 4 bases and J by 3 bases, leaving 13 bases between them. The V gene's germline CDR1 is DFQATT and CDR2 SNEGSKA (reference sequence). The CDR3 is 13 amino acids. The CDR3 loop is CSATTGGFYEQYF. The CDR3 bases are TGCAGTGCTACGACAGGAGGTTTCTACGAGCAGTACTTC.

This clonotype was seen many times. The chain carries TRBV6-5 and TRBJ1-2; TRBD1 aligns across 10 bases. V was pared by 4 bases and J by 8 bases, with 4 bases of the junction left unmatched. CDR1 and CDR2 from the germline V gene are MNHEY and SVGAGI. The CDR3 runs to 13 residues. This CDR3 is CASSSGQGQGYTF. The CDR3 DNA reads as TGTGCCAGCAGTTCGGGACAGGGGCAAGGCTACACCTTC.

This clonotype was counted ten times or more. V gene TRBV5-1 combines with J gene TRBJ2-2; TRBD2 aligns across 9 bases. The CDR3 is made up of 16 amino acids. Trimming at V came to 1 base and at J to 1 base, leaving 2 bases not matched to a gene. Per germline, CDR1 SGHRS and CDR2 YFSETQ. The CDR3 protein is CASSLLLAGNTGELFF. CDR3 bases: TGCGCCAGCAGCTTGCTACTAGCGGGGAACACCGGGGAGCTGTTTTTT.

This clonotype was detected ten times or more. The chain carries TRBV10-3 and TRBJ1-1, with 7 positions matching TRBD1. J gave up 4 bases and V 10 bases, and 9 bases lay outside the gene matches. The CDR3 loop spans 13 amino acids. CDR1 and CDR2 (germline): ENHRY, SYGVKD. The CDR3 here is CATGTAWGTEAFF. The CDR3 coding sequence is TGTGCCACCGGGACAGCATGGGGCACTGAAGCTTTCTTT.

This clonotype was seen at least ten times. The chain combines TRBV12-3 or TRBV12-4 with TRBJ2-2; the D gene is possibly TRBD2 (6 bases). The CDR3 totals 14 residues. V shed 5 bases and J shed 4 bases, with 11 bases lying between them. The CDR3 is CASSRDGGTGELFF. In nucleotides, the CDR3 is TGTGCCAGCAGTCGTGACGGGGGCACCGGGGAGCTGTTTTTT.

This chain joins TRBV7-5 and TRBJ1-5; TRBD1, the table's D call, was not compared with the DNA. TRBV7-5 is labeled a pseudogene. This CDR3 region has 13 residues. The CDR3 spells CIVLGGSNQPQHF. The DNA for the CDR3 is TGTATCGTCTTGGGGGGTAGCAATCAGCCCCAGCATTTT.

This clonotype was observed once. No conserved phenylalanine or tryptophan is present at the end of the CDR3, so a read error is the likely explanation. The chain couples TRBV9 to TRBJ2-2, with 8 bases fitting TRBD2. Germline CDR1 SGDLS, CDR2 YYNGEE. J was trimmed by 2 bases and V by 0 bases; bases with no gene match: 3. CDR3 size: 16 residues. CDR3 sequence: CASSVAGLVNTGELFL. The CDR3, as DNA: TGTGCCAGCAGCGTAGCGGGACTAGTCAACACCGGGGAGCTGTTTCTT.

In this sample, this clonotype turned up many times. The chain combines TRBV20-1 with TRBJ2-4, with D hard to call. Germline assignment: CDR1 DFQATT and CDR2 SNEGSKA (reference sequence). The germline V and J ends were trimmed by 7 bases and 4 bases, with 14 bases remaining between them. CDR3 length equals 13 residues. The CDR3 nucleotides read TGCAGTGGAATGGCAGGTGGAAAAAACATTCAGTACTTC. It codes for CSGMAGGKNIQYF.